This T cell receptor beta chain was observed in a study of early T cells in non-severe SARS-CoV-2 infection. Study overall: Chains from this unsorted whole-blood bulk RNA could not be paired.

TCRdb called the 5' RACE reads again in MiXCR, with one record for every CDR3 protein. Counted here are 97,000 or so distinct CDR3 sequences, about an eighth occurring once; the ten biggest clones make up about 5.7%. V lost 6 bases to trimming and J lost 4 bases; unmatched junction nucleotides: 8. The CDR3 length is 14 residues. The germline V gene has CDR1 MNHEY and CDR2 SVGEGT. Many counts were recorded for this clonotype. The source material was whole blood. J is TRBJ1-2 and V is TRBV6-2 or TRBV6-3, with TRBD1 matching over 7 bases. The clonotype was recovered from an adult who was a healthcare worker with PCR-confirmed SARS-CoV-2 infection or an uninfected control (not recorded which). CDR3 nucleotide sequence: TGTGCCAGCAGAGGACAGGCTTCCACCTATGGCTACACCTTC. Translating gives CASRGQASTYGYTF.